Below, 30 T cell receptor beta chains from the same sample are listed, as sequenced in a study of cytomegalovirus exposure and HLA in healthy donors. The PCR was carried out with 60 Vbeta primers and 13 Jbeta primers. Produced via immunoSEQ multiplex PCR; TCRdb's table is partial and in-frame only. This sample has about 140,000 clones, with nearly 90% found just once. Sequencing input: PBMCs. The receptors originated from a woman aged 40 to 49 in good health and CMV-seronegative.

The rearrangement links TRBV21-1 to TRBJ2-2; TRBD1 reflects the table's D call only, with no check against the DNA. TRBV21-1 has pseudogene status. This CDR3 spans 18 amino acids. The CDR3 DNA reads TGTGCCAGCAGCAAAGGGGGTTGGGAAGGGGTAACGTCCGGGGAGCTGTTTTTT. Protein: CASSKGGWEGVTSGELFF.

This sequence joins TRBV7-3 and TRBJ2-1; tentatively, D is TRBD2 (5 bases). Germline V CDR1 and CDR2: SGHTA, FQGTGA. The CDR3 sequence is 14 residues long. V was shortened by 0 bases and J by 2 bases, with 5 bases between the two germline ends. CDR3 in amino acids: CASSLTGAYNEQFF. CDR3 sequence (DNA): TGTGCCAGCAGCTTAACGGGAGCCTACAATGAGCAGTTCTTC.

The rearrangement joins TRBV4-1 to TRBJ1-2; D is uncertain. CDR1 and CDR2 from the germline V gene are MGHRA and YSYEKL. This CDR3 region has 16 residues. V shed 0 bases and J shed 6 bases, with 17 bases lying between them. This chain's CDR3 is CASSQDSVRWWDGYTF. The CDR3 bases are TGCGCCAGCAGCCAAGATTCAGTGAGGTGGTGGGATGGCTACACCTTC.

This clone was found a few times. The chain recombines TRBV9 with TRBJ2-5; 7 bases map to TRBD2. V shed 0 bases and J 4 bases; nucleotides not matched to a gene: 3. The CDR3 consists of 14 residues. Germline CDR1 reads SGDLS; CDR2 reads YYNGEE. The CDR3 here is CASSVGGGGETQYF. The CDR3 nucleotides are TGTGCCAGCAGCGTAGGGGGGGGAGGAGAGACCCAGTACTTC.

The CDR3 DNA reads as TGTGCAAGTCGCTTAGGCTCACTAGCGGGAGTGGCCAAAAACATTCAGTACTTC. This codes for CASRLGSLAGVAKNIQYF. The chain recombines TRBV12-2 with TRBJ2-4; the table's D call, TRBD2, was not checked against the DNA. TRBV12-2 constitutes a pseudogene. CDR3 length: 18 amino acids.

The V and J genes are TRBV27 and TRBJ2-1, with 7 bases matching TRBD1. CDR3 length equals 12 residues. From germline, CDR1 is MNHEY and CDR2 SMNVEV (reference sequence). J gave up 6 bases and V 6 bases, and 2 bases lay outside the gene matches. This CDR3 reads CASRDRTNEQFF. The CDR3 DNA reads TGTGCCAGCAGGGACAGGACCAATGAGCAGTTCTTC.

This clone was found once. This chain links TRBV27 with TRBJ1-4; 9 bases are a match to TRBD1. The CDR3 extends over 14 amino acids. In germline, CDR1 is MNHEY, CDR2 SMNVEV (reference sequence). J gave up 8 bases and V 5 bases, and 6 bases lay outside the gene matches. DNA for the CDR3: TGTGCCAGCAGTAACCGGGACAGGGCAGAAAAACTGTTTTTT. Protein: CASSNRDRAEKLFF.

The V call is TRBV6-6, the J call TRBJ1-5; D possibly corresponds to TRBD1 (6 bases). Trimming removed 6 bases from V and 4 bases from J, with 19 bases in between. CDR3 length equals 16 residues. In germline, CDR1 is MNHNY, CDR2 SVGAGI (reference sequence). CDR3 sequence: CASRLPGGLGNQPQHF. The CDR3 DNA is TGTGCCAGCAGGCTCCCCGGGGGGCTAGGGAATCAGCCCCAGCATTTT.

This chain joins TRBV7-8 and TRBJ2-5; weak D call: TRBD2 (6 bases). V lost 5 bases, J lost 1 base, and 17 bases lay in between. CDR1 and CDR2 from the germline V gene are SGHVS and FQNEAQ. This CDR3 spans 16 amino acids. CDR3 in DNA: TGTGCCAGCAGCGGTTGGACTAATAGCCTCCAAGAGACCCAGTACTTC. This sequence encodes CASSGWTNSLQETQYF.

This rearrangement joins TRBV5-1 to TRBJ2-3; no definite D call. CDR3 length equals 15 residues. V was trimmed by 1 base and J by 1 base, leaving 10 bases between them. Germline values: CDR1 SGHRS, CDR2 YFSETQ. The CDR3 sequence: CASSLSPPGTDTQYF. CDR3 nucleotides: TGCGCCAGCAGCTTGTCTCCTCCGGGCACAGATACGCAGTATTTT.

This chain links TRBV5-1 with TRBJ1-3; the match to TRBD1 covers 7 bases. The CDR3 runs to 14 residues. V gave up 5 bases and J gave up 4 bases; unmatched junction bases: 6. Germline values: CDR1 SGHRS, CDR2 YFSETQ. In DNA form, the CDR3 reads TGCGCCAGCAGGGGACAGTCCGCGGGAAACACCATATATTTT. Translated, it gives CASRGQSAGNTIYF. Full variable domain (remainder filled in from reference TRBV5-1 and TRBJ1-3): KAGVTQTPRYLIKTRGQQVTLSCSPISGHRSVSWYQQTPGQGLQFLFEYFSETQRNKGNFPGRFSGRQFSNSRSEMNVSTLELGDSALYLCASRGQSAGNTIYFGEGSWLTVV.

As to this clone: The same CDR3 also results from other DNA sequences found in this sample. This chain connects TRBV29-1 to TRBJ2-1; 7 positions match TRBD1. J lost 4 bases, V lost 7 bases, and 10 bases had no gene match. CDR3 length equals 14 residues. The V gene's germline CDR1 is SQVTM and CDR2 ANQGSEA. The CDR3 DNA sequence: TGCAGCGGATGTACAGGGGTAGGGTACAATGAGCAGTTCTTC. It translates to CSGCTGVGYNEQFF.

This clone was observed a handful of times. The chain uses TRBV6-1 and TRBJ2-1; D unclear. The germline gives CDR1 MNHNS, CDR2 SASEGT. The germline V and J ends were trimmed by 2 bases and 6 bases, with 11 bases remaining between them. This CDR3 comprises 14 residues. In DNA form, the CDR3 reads TGTGCCAGCAGTGAATGGCAGGAACCCAATGAGCAGTTCTTC. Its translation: CASSEWQEPNEQFF.

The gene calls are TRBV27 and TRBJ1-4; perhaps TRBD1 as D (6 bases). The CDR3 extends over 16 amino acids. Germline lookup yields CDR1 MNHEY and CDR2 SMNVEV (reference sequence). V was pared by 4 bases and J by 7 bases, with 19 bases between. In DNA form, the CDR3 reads TGTGCCAGCAGTTCCATTCACGGGGGAGGGGGTGAAAAACTGTTTTTT. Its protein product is CASSSIHGGGGEKLFF.

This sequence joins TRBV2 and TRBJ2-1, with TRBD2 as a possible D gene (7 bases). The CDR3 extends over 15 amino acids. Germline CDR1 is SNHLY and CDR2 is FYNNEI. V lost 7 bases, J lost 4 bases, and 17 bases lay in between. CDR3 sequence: CASTSRGGPYNEQFF. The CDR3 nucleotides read TGTGCCAGCACATCGAGGGGGGGCCCTTACAATGAGCAGTTCTTC.

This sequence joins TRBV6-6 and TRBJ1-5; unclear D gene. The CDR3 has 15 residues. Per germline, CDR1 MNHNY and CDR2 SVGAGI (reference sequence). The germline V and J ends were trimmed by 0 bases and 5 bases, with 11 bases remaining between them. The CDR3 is CASSYSLQRDQPQHF. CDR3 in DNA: TGTGCCAGCAGTTACTCGTTGCAGCGAGATCAGCCCCAGCATTTT.

The DNA of the CDR3 is TGCAGCGTTCGGACAGAGAGGGGTAATGAAAAACTGTTTTTT. This encodes CSVRTERGNEKLFF. The gene calls are TRBV29-1 and TRBJ1-4; TRBD1 might be the D (6 bases). CDR3 length: 14 amino acids. Germline assignment: CDR1 SQVTM and CDR2 ANQGSEA. The V end was cut by 5 bases, the J end by 4 bases, with 14 bases between.

In nucleotides, the CDR3 is TGCGCCAGCAGTGAGGCCGGACAGGGGGACACTAATGAAAAACTGTTTTTT. Encoded protein: CASSEAGQGDTNEKLFF. The V gene is TRBV10-1, the J gene TRBJ1-4, with 10 bases aligning to TRBD1. V was clipped by 2 bases and J by 2 bases; unmatched bases: 5. The CDR3 length is 17 residues. Germline V gives CDR1 WNHNN, CDR2 SYGVQD (reference sequence).

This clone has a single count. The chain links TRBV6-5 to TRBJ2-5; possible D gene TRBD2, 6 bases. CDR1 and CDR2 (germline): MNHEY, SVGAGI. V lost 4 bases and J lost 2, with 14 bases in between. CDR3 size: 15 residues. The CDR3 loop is CASSSYYREQETQYF. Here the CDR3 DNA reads TGTGCCAGCAGTTCGTATTACCGGGAGCAAGAGACCCAGTACTTC.

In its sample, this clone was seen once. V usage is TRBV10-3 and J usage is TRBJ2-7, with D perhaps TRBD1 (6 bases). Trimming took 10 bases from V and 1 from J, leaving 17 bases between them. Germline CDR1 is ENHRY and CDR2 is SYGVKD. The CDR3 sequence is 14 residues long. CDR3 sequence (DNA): TGTGCCACCCAGGGGCTTGACCGATCCTACGAGCAGTACTTC. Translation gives CATQGLDRSYEQYF.

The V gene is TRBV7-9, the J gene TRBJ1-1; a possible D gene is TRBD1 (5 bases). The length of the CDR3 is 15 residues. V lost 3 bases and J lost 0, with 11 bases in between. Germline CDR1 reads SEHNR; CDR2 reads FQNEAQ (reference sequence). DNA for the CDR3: TGTGCCAGCAGCTTGGAGCAGGGCATGAACACTGAAGCTTTCTTT. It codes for CASSLEQGMNTEAFF. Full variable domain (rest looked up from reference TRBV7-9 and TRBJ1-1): DTGVSQNPRHKITKRGQNVTFRCDPISEHNRLYWYRQTLGQGPEFLTYFQNEAQLEKSRLLSDRFSAERPKGSFSTLEIQRTEQGDSAMYLCASSLEQGMNTEAFFGQGTRLTVV.

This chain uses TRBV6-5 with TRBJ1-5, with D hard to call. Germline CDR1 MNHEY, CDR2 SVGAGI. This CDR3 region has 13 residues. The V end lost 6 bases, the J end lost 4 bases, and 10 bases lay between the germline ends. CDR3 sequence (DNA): TGTGCCAGCAGGCCTTTCCAGAATCAGCCCCAGCATTTT. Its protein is CASRPFQNQPQHF.

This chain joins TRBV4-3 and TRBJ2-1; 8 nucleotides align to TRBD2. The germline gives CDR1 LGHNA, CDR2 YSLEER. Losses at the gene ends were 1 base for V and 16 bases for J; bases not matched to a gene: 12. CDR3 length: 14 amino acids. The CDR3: CASSQAQSGTRPFF. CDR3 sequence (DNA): TGCGCCAGCAGCCAAGCGCAATCCGGGACTAGGCCTTTCTTC.

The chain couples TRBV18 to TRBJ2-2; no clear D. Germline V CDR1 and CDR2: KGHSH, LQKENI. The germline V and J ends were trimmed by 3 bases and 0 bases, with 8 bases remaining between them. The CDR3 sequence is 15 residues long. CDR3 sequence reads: CASSPAQSNTGELFF. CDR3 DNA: TGTGCCAGCTCACCGGCTCAGTCGAACACCGGGGAGCTGTTTTTT. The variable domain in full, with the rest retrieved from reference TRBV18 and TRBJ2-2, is NAGVMQNPRHLVRRRGQEARLRCSPMKGHSHVYWYRQLPEEGLKFMVYLQKENIIDESGMPKERFSAEFPKEGPSILRIQQVVRGDSAAYFCASSPAQSNTGELFFGEGSRLTVL.

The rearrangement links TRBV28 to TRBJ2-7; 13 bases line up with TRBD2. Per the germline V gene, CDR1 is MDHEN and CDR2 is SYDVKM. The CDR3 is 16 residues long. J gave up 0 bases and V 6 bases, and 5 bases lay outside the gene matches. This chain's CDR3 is CASRKLAGGSSYEQYF. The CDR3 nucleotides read TGTGCCAGCAGGAAACTAGCGGGAGGGAGCTCCTACGAGCAGTACTTC.

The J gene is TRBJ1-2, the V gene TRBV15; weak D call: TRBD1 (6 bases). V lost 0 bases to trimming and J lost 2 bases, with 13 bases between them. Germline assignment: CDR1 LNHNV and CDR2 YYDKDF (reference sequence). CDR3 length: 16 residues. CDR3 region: CATSRERATGNYGYTF. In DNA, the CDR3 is TGTGCCACCAGCAGAGAGCGTGCCACAGGGAACTATGGCTACACCTTC.

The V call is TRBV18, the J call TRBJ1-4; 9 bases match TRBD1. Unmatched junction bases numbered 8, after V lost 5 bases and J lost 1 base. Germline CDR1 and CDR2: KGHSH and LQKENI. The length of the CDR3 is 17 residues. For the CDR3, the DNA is TGTGCCAGCTCAGCCGGGACAGGGAGTTTAACTAATGAAAAACTGTTTTTT. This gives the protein CASSAGTGSLTNEKLFF.

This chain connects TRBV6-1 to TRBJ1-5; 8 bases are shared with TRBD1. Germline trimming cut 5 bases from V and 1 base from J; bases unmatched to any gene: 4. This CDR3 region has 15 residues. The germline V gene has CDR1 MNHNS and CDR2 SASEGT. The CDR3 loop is CASSRYRGSNQPQHF. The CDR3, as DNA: TGTGCCAGCAGTCGATACAGGGGGAGCAATCAGCCCCAGCATTTT.

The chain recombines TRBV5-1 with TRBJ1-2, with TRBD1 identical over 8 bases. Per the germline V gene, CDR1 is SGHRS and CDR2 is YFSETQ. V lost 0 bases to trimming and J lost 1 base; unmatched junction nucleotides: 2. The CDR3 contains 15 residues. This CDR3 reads CASSLGTGINYGYTF. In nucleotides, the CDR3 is TGCGCCAGCAGCTTGGGGACAGGGATTAACTATGGCTACACCTTC.

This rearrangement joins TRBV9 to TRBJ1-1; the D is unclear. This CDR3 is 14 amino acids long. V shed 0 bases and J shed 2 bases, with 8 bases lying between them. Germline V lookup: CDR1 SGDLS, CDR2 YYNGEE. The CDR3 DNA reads TGTGCCAGCAGCGTAGGTACAGTTAACACTGAAGCTTTCTTT. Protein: CASSVGTVNTEAFF. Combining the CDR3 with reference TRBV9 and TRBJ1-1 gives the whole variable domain DSGVTQTPKHLITATGQRVTLRCSPRSGDLSVYWYQQSLDQGLQFLIQYYNGEERAKGNILERFSAQQFPDLHSELNLSSLELGDSALYFCASSVGTVNTEAFFGQGTRLTVV.